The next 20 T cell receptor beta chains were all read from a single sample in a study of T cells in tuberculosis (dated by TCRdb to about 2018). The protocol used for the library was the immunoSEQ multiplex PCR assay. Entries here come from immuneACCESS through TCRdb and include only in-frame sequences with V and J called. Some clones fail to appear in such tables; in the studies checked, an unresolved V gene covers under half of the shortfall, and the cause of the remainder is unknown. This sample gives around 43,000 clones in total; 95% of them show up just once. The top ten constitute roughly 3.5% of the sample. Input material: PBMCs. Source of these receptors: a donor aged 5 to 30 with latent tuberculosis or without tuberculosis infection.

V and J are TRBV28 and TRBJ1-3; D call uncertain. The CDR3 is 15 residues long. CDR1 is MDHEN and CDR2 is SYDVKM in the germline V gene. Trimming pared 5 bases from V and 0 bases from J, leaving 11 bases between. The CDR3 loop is CASSPLSYSGNTIYF. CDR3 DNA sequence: TGTGCCAGCAGTCCCCTTTCTTACTCTGGAAACACCATATATTTT.

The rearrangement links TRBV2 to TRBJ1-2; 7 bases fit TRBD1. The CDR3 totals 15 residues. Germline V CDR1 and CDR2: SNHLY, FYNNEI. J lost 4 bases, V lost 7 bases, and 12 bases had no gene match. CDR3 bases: TGTGCCAGCAAGGGACAGACTAGAACCATCTATGGCTACACCTTC. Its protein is CASKGQTRTIYGYTF.

The CDR3 region is CASSLPGGETQYF. The CDR3 region has the DNA TGTGCCAGCAGCTTGCCAGGGGGAGAGACCCAGTACTTC. The chain carries TRBV5-4 and TRBJ2-5; 7 bases fit TRBD1. Germline values: CDR1 SGHNT, CDR2 YYREEE (reference sequence). Germline trimming cut 1 base from V and 4 bases from J; bases unmatched to any gene: 1. The CDR3 loop spans 13 amino acids. The variable domain in full, completed from reference TRBV5-4 and TRBJ2-5, reads ETGVTQSPTHLIKTRGQQVTLRCSSQSGHNTVSWYQQALGQGPQFIFQYYREEENGRGNFPPRFSGLQFPNYSSELNVNALELDDSALYLCASSLPGGETQYFGPGTRLLVL.

CDR3 in DNA: TGTGCCAGTTCCGATGGACTAGCGGGCGAACATTTCGAAGAGACCCAGTACTTC. This translates into CASSDGLAGEHFEETQYF. The chain couples TRBV19 to TRBJ2-5; 11 positions match TRBD2. With V trimmed by 8 bases and J by 3 bases, 17 bases remained unmatched. Germline V CDR1 and CDR2: LNHDA, SQIVND (reference sequence). The CDR3 spans 18 residues.

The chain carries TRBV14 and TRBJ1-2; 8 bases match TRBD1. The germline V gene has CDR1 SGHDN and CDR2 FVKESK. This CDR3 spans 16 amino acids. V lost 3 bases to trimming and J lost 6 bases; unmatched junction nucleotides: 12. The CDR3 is CASSQIQGGISNGYTF. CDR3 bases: TGTGCCAGCAGCCAGATACAGGGGGGGATTTCCAATGGCTACACCTTC. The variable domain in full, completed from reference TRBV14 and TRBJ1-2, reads EAGVTQFPSHSVIEKGQTVTLRCDPISGHDNLYWYRRVMGKEIKFLLHFVKESKQDESGMPNNRFLAERTGGTYSTLKVQPAELEDSGVYFCASSQIQGGISNGYTFGSGTRLTVV.

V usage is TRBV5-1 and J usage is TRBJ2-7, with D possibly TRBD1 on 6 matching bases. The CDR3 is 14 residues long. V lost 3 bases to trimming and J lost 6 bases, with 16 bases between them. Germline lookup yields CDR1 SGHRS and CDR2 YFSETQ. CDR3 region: CASSSGPPGVEQYF. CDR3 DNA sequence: TGCGCCAGCAGCTCCGGGCCCCCAGGGGTCGAGCAGTACTTC.

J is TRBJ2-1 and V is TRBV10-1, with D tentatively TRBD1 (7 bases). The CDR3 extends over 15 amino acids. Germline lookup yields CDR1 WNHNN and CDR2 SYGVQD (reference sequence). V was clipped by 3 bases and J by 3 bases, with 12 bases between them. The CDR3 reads CASSDGQDYYNEQFF. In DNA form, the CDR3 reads TGCGCCAGCAGTGATGGACAGGACTACTACAATGAGCAGTTCTTC.

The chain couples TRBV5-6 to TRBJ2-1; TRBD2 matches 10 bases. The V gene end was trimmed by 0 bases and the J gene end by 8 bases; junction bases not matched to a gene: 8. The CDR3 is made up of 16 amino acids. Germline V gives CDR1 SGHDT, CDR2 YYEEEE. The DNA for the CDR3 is TGTGCCAGCAGCTTGGTGGGGACTAGCGTCGAGCATGAGCAGTTCTTC. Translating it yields CASSLVGTSVEHEQFF.

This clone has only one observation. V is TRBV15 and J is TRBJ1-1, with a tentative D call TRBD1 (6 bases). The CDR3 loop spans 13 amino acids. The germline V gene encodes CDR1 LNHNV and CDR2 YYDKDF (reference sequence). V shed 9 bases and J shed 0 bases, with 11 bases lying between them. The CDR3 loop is CATQTGLNTEAFF. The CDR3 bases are TGTGCCACGCAGACAGGTCTGAACACTGAAGCTTTCTTT.

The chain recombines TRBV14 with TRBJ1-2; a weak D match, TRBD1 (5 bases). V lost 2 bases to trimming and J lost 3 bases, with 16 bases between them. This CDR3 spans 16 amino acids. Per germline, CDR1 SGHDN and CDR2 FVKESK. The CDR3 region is CASSQNRWFKDYGYTF. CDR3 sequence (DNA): TGTGCCAGCAGCCAAAACAGGTGGTTTAAGGACTATGGCTACACCTTC.

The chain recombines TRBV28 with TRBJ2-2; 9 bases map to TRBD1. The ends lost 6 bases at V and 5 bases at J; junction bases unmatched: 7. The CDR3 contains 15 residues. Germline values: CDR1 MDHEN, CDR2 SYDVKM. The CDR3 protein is CASRYRGLLTGELFF. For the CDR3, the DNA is TGTGCCAGCAGATACAGGGGGCTCTTGACCGGGGAGCTGTTTTTT.

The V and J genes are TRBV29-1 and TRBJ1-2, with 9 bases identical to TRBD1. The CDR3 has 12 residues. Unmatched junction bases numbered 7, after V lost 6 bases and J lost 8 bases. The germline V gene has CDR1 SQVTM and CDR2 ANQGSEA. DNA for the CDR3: TGCAGCGTCGAGGACAGGGGTGGAGGCTACACCTTC. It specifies CSVEDRGGGYTF.

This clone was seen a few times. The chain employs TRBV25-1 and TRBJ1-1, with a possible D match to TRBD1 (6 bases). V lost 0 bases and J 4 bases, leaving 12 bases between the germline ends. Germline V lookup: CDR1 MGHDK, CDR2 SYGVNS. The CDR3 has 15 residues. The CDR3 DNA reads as TGTGCCAGCAGTGAATATGCGGGGGCGGGCACTGAAGCTTTCTTT. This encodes CASSEYAGAGTEAFF.

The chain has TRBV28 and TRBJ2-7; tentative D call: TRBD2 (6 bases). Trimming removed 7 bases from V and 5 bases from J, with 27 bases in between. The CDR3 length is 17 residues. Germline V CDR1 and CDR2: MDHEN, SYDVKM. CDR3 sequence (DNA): TGTGCCAGCACCCCCCAGAATACCGGGGAGGAGGTAAACGAGCAGTACTTC. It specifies CASTPQNTGEEVNEQYF.

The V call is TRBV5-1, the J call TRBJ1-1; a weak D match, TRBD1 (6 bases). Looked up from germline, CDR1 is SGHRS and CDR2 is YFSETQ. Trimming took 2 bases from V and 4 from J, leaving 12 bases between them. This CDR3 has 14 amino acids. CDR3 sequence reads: CASSLQGWGTEAFF. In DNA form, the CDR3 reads TGCGCCAGCAGCTTACAGGGATGGGGCACTGAAGCTTTCTTT.

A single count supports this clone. The CDR3 protein is CASSTHRVESPLHF. CDR3 nucleotides: TGTGCCAGTAGTACCCACAGGGTAGAATCACCCCTCCACTTT. V usage is TRBV19 and J usage is TRBJ1-6; tentatively, D is TRBD1 (6 bases). This CDR3 has 14 amino acids. CDR1 and CDR2 from the germline V gene are LNHDA and SQIVND (reference sequence). V was cut by 4 bases and J by 10 bases, with 14 bases left in between.

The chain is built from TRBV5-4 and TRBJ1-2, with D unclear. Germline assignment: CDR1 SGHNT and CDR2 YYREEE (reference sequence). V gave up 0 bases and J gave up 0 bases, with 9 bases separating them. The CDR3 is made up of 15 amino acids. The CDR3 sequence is CASSLVDLANYGYTF. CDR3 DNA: TGTGCCAGCAGCTTGGTCGACTTAGCTAACTATGGCTACACCTTC.

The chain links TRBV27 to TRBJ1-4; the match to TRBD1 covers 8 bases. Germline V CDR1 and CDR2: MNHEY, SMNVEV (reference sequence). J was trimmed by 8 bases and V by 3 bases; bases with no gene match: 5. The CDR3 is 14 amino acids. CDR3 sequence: CASSLTGVGEKLFF. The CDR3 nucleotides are TGTGCCAGCAGTTTGACAGGGGTAGGGGAAAAACTGTTTTTT.

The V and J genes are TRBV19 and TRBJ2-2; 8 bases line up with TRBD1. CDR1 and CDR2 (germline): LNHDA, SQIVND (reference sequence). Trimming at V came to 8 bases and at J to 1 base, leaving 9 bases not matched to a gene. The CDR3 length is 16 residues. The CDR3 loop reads CASHNGGTGNTGELFF. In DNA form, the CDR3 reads TGTGCCAGTCATAATGGTGGGACAGGGAACACCGGGGAGCTGTTTTTT.

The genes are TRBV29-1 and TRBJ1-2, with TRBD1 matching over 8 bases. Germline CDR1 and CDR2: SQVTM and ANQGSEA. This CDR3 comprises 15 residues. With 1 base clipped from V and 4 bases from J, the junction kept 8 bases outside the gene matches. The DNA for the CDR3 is TGCAGCGTTGAAGGGGTGGCAGGGGGCCCCTATGGCTACACCTTC. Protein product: CSVEGVAGGPYGYTF.